Presented here are 26 T cell receptor beta chains from one specimen sequenced in a study of cytomegalovirus exposure and HLA in healthy donors. It was with 60 Vbeta and 13 Jbeta primers that the PCR ran. Here immunoSEQ multiplex PCR was the method, and the copy in TCRdb shows in-frame clones only, minus some. The table lists about 140,000 clones, 73% of them singletons. Sequences were obtained from PBMCs. These receptors all stem from a human donor in good health.

This clone was seen only a few times. The V gene is TRBV5-1, the J gene TRBJ1-2; 7 nucleotides align to TRBD1. The CDR3 covers 13 residues. The germline gives CDR1 SGHRS, CDR2 YFSETQ. The V and J ends lost 4 bases and 5 bases, in that order; junction bases with no gene match: 5. For the CDR3, the DNA is TGCGCCAGCAGCCCGGAGGGGGCGTATGGCTACACCTTC. This sequence encodes CASSPEGAYGYTF.

The chain combines TRBV4-1 with TRBJ1-4; TRBD1 matches 7 bases. Germline-derived CDR1 and CDR2 are MGHRA and YSYEKL. The trim removed 1 base at V and 1 base at J, leaving 12 bases unmatched. The CDR3 length is 19 residues. DNA for the CDR3: TGCGCCAGCAGCCAAGTTGCACTAAGACAGGGAGGAACTAATGAAAAACTGTTTTTT. Translated: CASSQVALRQGGTNEKLFF.

In regard to this clone: Other nucleotide sequences in the sample specify the same CDR3. The rearrangement uses TRBV6-1 and TRBJ2-1; D perhaps matches TRBD2 (6 bases). V was trimmed by 6 bases and J by 0 bases, leaving 12 bases between them. Germline V lookup: CDR1 MNHNS, CDR2 SASEGT. The CDR3 loop spans 15 amino acids. The CDR3 is CASRRLVGSYNEQFF. CDR3 nucleotides: TGTGCCAGCAGGAGACTAGTCGGCTCCTACAATGAGCAGTTCTTC.

The chain has TRBV12-5 and TRBJ2-3; 8 nucleotides match TRBD2. The CDR3 runs to 14 residues. Germline CDR1 reads LGHNT; CDR2 reads FRNRAP. V dropped 5 bases and J dropped 2; count of bases not matched to a gene: 3. For the CDR3, the DNA is TGTGCTAGTGGTCGGGGGGGCCCCACAGATACGCAGTATTTT. This gives the protein CASGRGGPTDTQYF.

The V call is TRBV11-3, the J call TRBJ2-7; 14 bases match TRBD2. The CDR3 is 17 residues long. In germline, CDR1 is SGHNT, CDR2 YENEEA. V trimming: 5 bases; J trimming: 3 bases; junction bases outside the gene matches: 9. The CDR3 DNA sequence: TGTGCCAGCAGCGGCGGGACTAGCGGGAGAGAGGTCTACGAGCAGTACTTC. Translating gives CASSGGTSGREVYEQYF.

J is TRBJ2-7 and V is TRBV7-9; TRBD2 aligns across 12 bases. Germline lookup yields CDR1 SEHNR and CDR2 FQNEAQ (reference sequence). With 5 bases clipped from V and 1 base from J, the junction kept 6 bases outside the gene matches. This CDR3 comprises 16 residues. The CDR3 sequence is CASSPTSGSVSYEQYF. For the CDR3, the DNA is TGTGCCAGCAGCCCGACTAGCGGGAGTGTATCCTACGAGCAGTACTTC.

The chain uses TRBV7-9 and TRBJ1-5; possible D gene TRBD1, 6 bases. V was shortened by 4 bases and J by 2 bases, with 12 bases between the two germline ends. The CDR3 extends over 15 amino acids. Germline CDR1 is SEHNR and CDR2 is FQNEAQ (reference sequence). CDR3 protein: CASSSGTWGNQPQHF. The CDR3 DNA sequence: TGTGCCAGCAGCTCAGGGACATGGGGCAATCAGCCCCAGCATTTT. Based on the CDR3 plus reference TRBV7-9 and TRBJ1-5, the full variable domain is DTGVSQNPRHKITKRGQNVTFRCDPISEHNRLYWYRQTLGQGPEFLTYFQNEAQLEKSRLLSDRFSAERPKGSFSTLEIQRTEQGDSAMYLCASSSGTWGNQPQHFGDGTRLSIL.

The V call is TRBV12-5, the J call TRBJ2-1; 9 bases are a match to TRBD2. CDR3 length equals 15 residues. The junction had 4 bases not matched to a gene; V was cut back by 7 bases and J by 0 bases. Per the germline V gene, CDR1 is LGHNT and CDR2 is FRNRAP. CDR3 DNA sequence: TGTGCTAGTGTCTTTAGCGGGAGCTCCTACAATGAGCAGTTCTTC. It specifies CASVFSGSSYNEQFF.

DNA of the CDR3: TGTGCCAGCAGCTTGACGCGGGAGGGCCCCGAGCAGTACTTC. Translating it yields CASSLTREGPEQYF. The chain couples TRBV5-4 to TRBJ2-7, with 9 bases matching TRBD2. V lost 1 base, J lost 6 bases, and 5 bases stayed unmatched. CDR3 size: 14 residues. CDR1 and CDR2 from the germline V gene are SGHNT and YYREEE (reference sequence).

The chain recombines TRBV2 with TRBJ2-1, with 7 nucleotides matching TRBD2. CDR3 length: 16 amino acids. Germline V gives CDR1 SNHLY, CDR2 FYNNEI. The V gene end was trimmed by 5 bases and the J gene end by 2 bases; junction bases not matched to a gene: 9. The CDR3 DNA reads as TGTGCCAGCAGTAAAACTGGGGGGGAAACCTACAATGAGCAGTTCTTC. Protein sequence: CASSKTGGETYNEQFF.

A few counts support this clone. The J gene is TRBJ2-5, the V gene TRBV6-5; 9 bases are shared with TRBD1. The J call may be mistaken, given a closer DNA end match to TRBJ2-7. Germline V gene lookup returns CDR1 MNHEY and CDR2 SVGAGI. The CDR3 covers 14 residues. The CDR3 bases are TGTGCCAGCAGTTACACGACAGGGGGATACGAGCAGTACTTC. This sequence encodes CASSYTTGGYEQYF.

This clone came up a few times. The rearrangement uses TRBV11-2 and TRBJ2-7; weak D call: TRBD2 (6 bases). Germline CDR1 SGHAT, CDR2 FQNNGV. With 4 bases removed from V and 3 bases from J, the gap between germline ends came to 16 bases. This CDR3 is built from 15 residues. CDR3 DNA: TGTGCCAGCAGCTCTGGGTCGGGGGTTATCTACGAGCAGTACTTC. Its translation: CASSSGSGVIYEQYF.

The chain has TRBV5-1 and TRBJ2-7, with a weak D call TRBD2 (5 bases). From germline, CDR1 is SGHRS and CDR2 YFSETQ. V was shortened by 0 bases and J by 0 bases, with 13 bases between the two germline ends. The CDR3 is made up of 16 amino acids. The CDR3 loop reads CASSLAGPRVSYEQYF. As DNA, the CDR3 is TGCGCCAGCAGCTTGGCAGGCCCGAGGGTCTCCTACGAGCAGTACTTC. Combining the CDR3 with reference TRBV5-1 and TRBJ2-7 gives the whole variable domain KAGVTQTPRYLIKTRGQQVTLSCSPISGHRSVSWYQQTPGQGLQFLFEYFSETQRNKGNFPGRFSGRQFSNSRSEMNVSTLELGDSALYLCASSLAGPRVSYEQYFGPGTRLTVT.

This chain joins TRBV7-9 and TRBJ2-5; the match to TRBD2 covers 11 bases. The germline CDR1 and CDR2 sequences are SEHNR and FQNEAQ (reference sequence). Trimming cost V 5 bases and J 5 bases; bases outside gene matches: 16. This CDR3 has 18 residues. CDR3 loop: CASSRLGGLADRKETQYF. Here the CDR3 DNA reads TGTGCCAGCAGCCGACTTGGGGGACTAGCGGATCGAAAGGAGACCCAGTACTTC.

The chain couples TRBV21-1 to TRBJ2-3; the table's D gene call, TRBD2, was not cross checked with the DNA. TRBV21-1 is a recognized pseudogene. The CDR3 contains 17 residues. This CDR3 reads CASSKLLLAGPTDTQYF. CDR3 in DNA: TGTGCCAGCAGCAAACTCTTGCTAGCGGGGCCCACAGATACGCAGTATTTT.

The chain carries TRBV10-3 and TRBJ2-5; D gene unclear. With the DNA end fitting TRBJ2-7 better, the J assignment may be wrong. In germline, CDR1 is ENHRY, CDR2 SYGVKD. The length of the CDR3 is 11 residues. The CDR3 region has the DNA TGTGCCATCAGTGCTTTAAACGAGCAGTACTTC. This translates into CAISALNEQYF.

This clone appeared once. The rearrangement links TRBV10-3 to TRBJ2-7; D not resolved. V was trimmed by 6 bases and J by 5 bases, leaving 8 bases between them. The germline CDR1 and CDR2 sequences are ENHRY and SYGVKD. CDR3 length: 11 amino acids. The CDR3 spells CAIRASDEQYF. CDR3 DNA sequence: TGTGCCATCAGGGCGAGCGACGAGCAGTACTTC.

The chain recombines TRBV14 with TRBJ1-2; TRBD1 agrees at 10 bases. The CDR3 extends over 16 amino acids. From germline, CDR1 is SGHDN and CDR2 FVKESK. V trimming: 3 bases; J trimming: 5 bases; junction bases outside the gene matches: 9. The CDR3, as DNA: TGTGCCAGCAGCCAGACCGGGACAGGGGTCGATTATGGCTACACCTTC. Translating it yields CASSQTGTGVDYGYTF.

This rearrangement joins TRBV9 to TRBJ2-2; a possible D gene is TRBD2 (5 bases). The CDR3 contains 14 residues. Germline assignment: CDR1 SGDLS and CDR2 YYNGEE. V lost 4 bases and J lost 4, with 11 bases in between. The CDR3 coding sequence is TGTGCCAGCAGCCCGTGTCGGGGCACCGGGGAGCTGTTTTTT. Its translation: CASSPCRGTGELFF.

V is TRBV30 and J is TRBJ1-4; the D is unclear. The CDR3 is 15 residues long. V was clipped by 4 bases and J by 6 bases, with 18 bases between them. Germline CDR1 is GTSNPN and CDR2 is SVGIG (reference sequence). Here the CDR3 reads CAWKPAGGVDEKLFF. The CDR3 DNA reads as TGTGCCTGGAAACCCGCCGGCGGGGTAGATGAAAAACTGTTTTTT.

The chain employs TRBV10-3 and TRBJ2-7; possible D gene TRBD2, 6 bases. The V gene's germline CDR1 is ENHRY and CDR2 SYGVKD. V was clipped by 1 base and J by 2 bases, with 12 bases between them. The CDR3 runs to 15 residues. This chain's CDR3 is CAISEFASEAYEQYF. CDR3 DNA sequence: TGTGCCATCAGTGAGTTCGCTAGCGAGGCCTACGAGCAGTACTTC.

This clone occurred a few times. The chain is built from TRBV4-1 and TRBJ1-1, with 9 positions matching TRBD1. The V gene's germline CDR1 is MGHRA and CDR2 YSYEKL. CDR3 length: 14 amino acids. V trimming: 0 bases; J trimming: 5 bases; junction bases outside the gene matches: 1. The DNA of the CDR3 is TGCGCCAGCAGCCAAGATGACAGGGGGACTGAAGCTTTCTTT. Translating gives CASSQDDRGTEAFF.

This clone was recorded only once. The rearrangement uses TRBV7-9 and TRBJ2-5; 11 positions agree with TRBD1. Germline loops: CDR1 SEHNR, CDR2 FQNEAQ (reference sequence). V dropped 5 bases and J dropped 1; count of bases not matched to a gene: 3. CDR3 length: 15 residues. CDR3: CASSPGTGGQETQYF. The CDR3 region has the DNA TGTGCCAGCAGCCCTGGGACAGGGGGCCAAGAGACCCAGTACTTC.

The count of this clone is one. The chain uses TRBV11-2 and TRBJ2-1; TRBD1 matches at 9 bases. J gave up 7 bases and V 5 bases, and 9 bases lay outside the gene matches. CDR1 and CDR2 (germline): SGHAT, FQNNGV. The CDR3 contains 15 residues. CDR3 sequence (DNA): TGTGCCAGCAGCCCCCTACAGGGGGCTTTAAATGAGCAGTTCTTC. Its translation: CASSPLQGALNEQFF.

The rearrangement joins TRBV9 to TRBJ2-2, with 7 bases that match TRBD2. With 0 bases clipped from V and 4 bases from J, the junction kept 6 bases outside the gene matches. The CDR3 length is 16 residues. Germline CDR1 SGDLS, CDR2 YYNGEE. This CDR3 is CASSVGAGVGTGELFF. CDR3 nucleotides: TGTGCCAGCAGCGTAGGGGCGGGAGTGGGCACCGGGGAGCTGTTTTTT.

The chain combines TRBV6-1 with TRBJ1-2; no clear D gene. The V end lost 6 bases, the J end lost 6 bases, and 17 bases lay between the germline ends. CDR1 is MNHNS, CDR2 SASEGT, per germline. The CDR3 extends over 14 amino acids. CDR3 sequence (DNA): TGTGCCAGCAGGGAGAGGAGTACCGTTCATGGCTACACCTTC. It specifies CASRERSTVHGYTF.